This T cell receptor (beta chain) was retrieved from a study of lymphopenia after photon versus proton radiotherapy. Between the trimmed V and J ends, which lost 2 bases and 2 bases, there was a span of 18 bases. Germline lookup yields CDR1 MNHNS and CDR2 SASEGT. There are 18 residues in the CDR3. Assay used: immunoSEQ multiplex PCR; TCRdb lists only in-frame clones, some missing. The repertoire holds 28,000 or so clones, with roughly 85% as singletons. The receptor was derived from a man aged 25 to 40 with gastric cancer. The chain has TRBV6-1 and TRBJ1-4; D might be TRBD1 (6 bases). Sample: peripheral blood, taken from a patient treated with photon-based radiotherapy. The CDR3 is CASSEHTRGMTTNEKLFF. The CDR3 coding sequence is TGTGCCAGCAGTGAACACACCAGGGGTATGACGACTAATGAAAAACTGTTTTTT.